This T cell receptor beta chain stems from a study of blood T cell repertoires in COVID-19. The CDR3 is made up of 18 amino acids. Trimming removed 6 bases from V and 4 bases from J; junction bases left unmatched: 13. Germline V gene sequence: CDR1 MNHEY, CDR2 SMNVEV (reference sequence). Clones were sequenced by immunoSEQ multiplex PCR, and TCRdb holds only the in-frame ones, with some missing. The sample includes 90,000 to 120,000 clones, about nine tenths of them seen just once. The V gene is TRBV27, the J gene TRBJ2-1; 12 nucleotides match TRBD2. Material: peripheral blood. The receptor was derived from a man between 65 and 79 years old with acute or convalescent COVID-19. Here the CDR3 DNA reads TGTGCCAGCAGCTCCCCACATCAGCTAGCGGGGGGGTACAATGAGCAGTTCTTC. It is translated as CASSSPHQLAGGYNEQFF.